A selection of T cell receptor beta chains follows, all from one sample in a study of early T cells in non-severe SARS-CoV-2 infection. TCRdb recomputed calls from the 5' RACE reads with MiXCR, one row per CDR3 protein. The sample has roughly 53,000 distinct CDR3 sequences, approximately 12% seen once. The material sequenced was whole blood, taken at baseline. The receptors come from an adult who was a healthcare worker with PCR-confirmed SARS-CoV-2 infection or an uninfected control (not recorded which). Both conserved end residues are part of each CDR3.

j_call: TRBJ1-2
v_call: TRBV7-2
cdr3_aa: CASSSRDHNYGYTF

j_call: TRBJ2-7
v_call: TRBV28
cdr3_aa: CASSSPVHEQYF

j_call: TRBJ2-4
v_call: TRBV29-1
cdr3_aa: CSVEKQGQNIQYF

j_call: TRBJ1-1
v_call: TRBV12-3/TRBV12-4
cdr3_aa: CASSLGGGRRTEAFF

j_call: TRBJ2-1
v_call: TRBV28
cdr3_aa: CASSPPPPVRNEQFF

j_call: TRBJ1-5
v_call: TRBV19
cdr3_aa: CASSIDPRNQPQHF

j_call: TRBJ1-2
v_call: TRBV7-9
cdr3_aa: CASSLAREGYTF

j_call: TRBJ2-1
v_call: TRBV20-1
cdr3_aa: CSARDLRGSLDEQFF

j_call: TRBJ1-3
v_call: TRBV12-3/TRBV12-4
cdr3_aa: CASGYYRPSGNTIYF

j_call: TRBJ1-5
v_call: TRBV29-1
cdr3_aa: CSVVKHPRRQGQIYSNQPQHF

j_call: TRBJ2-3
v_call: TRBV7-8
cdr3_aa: CASRAYKIGTDTQYF

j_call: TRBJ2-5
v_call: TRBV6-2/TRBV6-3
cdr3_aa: CASTDPSQETQYF

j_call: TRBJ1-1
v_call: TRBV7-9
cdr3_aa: CASSFGQGLAEAFF

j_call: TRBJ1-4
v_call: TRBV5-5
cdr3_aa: CASSFAGGWLAEKLFF

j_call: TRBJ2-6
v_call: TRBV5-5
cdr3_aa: CASSLAAGGISGANVLTF

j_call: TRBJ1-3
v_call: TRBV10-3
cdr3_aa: CAITSTGKDTIYF

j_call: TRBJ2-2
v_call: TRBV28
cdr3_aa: CASSPWGRNTGELFF

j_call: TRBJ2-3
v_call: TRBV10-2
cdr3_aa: CASRLGQSTDTQYF

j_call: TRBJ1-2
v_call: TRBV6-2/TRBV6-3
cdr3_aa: CASTDGGRDYGYTF

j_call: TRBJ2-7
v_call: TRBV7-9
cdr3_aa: CASSLSGSSSYEQYF

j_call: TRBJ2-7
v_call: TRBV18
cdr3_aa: CASSPEGAGQYF

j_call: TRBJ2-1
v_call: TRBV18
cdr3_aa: CASSPLGGGNEQFF

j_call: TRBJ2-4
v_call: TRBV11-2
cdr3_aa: CASSSYKQGTDIQYF

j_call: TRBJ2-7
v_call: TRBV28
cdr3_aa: CASSDGTTFSYEQYF

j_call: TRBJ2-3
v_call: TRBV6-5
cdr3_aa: CASSYSTGGPDTQYF

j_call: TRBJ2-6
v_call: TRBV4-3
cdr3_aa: CASSPAGANVLTF

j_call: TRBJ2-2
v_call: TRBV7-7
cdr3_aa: CASSPVTRAEELFF

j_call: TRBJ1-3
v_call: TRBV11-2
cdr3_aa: CASSLDGTRTIYF

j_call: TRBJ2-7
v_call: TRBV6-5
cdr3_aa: CASSSQGSSRSYEQYF

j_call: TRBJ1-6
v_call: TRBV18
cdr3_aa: CASSPGQYSPLHF

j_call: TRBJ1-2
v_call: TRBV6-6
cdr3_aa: CASSGNPDRNYGYTF

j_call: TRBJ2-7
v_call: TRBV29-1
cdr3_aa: CSVEPSGTYEQYF

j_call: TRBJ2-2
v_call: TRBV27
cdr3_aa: CASTRTRDTGELFF

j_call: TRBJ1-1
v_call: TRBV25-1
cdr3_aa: CASRGWAEAFF

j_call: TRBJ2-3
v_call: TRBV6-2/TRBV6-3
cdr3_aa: CASSLTTGDSTDTQYF

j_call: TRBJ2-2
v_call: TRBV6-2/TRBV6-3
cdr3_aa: CASSLTGELFF

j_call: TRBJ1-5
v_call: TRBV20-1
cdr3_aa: CSARTPGGNQPQHF

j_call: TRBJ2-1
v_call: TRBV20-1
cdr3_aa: CSARDHGRDYNEQFF

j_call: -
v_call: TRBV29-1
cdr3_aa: CSVVEVVAGDASSYNEQYF

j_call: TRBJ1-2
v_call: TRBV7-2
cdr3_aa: CASSLYAERRIYGDTF

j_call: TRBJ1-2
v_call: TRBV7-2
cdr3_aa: CASSLDQGGYGYTF

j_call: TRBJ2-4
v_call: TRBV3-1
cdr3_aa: CASSPPFPKKNIQYF

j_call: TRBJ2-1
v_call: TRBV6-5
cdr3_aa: CASRASGFNNEQFF

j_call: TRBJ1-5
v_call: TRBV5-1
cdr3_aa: CASSFLDRANQPQHF

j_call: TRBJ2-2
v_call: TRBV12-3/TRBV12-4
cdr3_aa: CASSFLALHTGELFF

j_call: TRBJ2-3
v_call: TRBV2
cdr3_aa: CASSQGTDTQYF

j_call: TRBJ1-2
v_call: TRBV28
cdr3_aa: CASSEAEYGYTF

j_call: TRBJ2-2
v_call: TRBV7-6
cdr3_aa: CASSFSAGVLQAGELFF

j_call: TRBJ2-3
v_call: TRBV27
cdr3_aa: CASSLGLNTDTQYF

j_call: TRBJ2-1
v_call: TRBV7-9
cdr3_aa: CASGIVNEQFF

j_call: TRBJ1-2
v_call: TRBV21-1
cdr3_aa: CASSKVAGYGYTF